A single sample is the source of the 32 T cell receptor beta chains below, sequenced in a study of CD8+CD57+ T cells in acquired aplastic anemia. Previously, flow cytometry had revealed CD8+CD57+ cell expansion in the patients chosen for sequencing. The template used for profiling TCR beta VDJ and CDR3 was genomic DNA. TCRdb re-derived calls from the reads in MiXCR, one entry per CDR3 protein. The table includes about 150,000 distinct CDR3 sequences, less than 50% detected once. The sequenced sample consisted of sorted CD4+, CD8+, or CD8+CD57+ T cells (not recorded which) from PBMCs. The source of these receptors is a human donor with aplastic anemia.

This clonotype was recorded a few times. The rearrangement links TRBV2 to TRBJ1-5; D not resolved. The ends were cut back, 2 bases at V and 8 bases at J, with 10 bases in the middle. Germline V CDR1 and CDR2: SNHLY, FYNNEI. The CDR3 contains 13 residues. CDR3 sequence: CASSEKVQEPQHF. The CDR3 DNA is TGTGCCAGCAGTGAAAAGGTCCAAGAGCCCCAGCATTTT.

In this sample, this clonotype turned up once. The V and J genes are TRBV5-5 and TRBJ1-1; TRBD1 matches at 8 bases. V was pared by 3 bases and J by 1 base, with 8 bases of the junction left unmatched. Per the germline V gene, CDR1 is SGHKS and CDR2 is YYEKEE (reference sequence). The CDR3 totals 16 residues. The CDR3 spells CASSYWTGIRNTEAFF. CDR3 nucleotides: TGTGCCAGCAGCTACTGGACAGGGATAAGGAACACTGAAGCTTTCTTT.

The chain joins TRBV3-1 to TRBJ1-1; 8 bases are shared with TRBD1. Germline CDR1 LGHDT, CDR2 YNNKEL (reference sequence). V trimming: 4 bases; J trimming: 6 bases; junction bases outside the gene matches: 13. There are 16 residues in the CDR3. The CDR3 is CASSRTSGGAIPEAFF. CDR3 coding DNA: TGTGCCAGCAGCCGAACCTCAGGGGGCGCGATCCCTGAAGCTTTCTTT.

The chain uses TRBV27 and TRBJ2-7, with D uncertain. The CDR3 consists of 14 residues. V lost 4 bases and J lost 3, with 13 bases in between. Germline loops: CDR1 MNHEY, CDR2 SMNVEV (reference sequence). DNA for the CDR3: TGTGCCAGCAGTTCCTGGACGGCTAACTACGAGCAGTACTTC. Encoded protein: CASSSWTANYEQYF.

The CDR3 sequence: CASSSDRAGRRPYEQYF. The CDR3 DNA follows: TGTGCCAGCAGCTCGGACAGGGCTGGCCGTAGACCCTACGAGCAGTACTTC. The rearrangement joins TRBV11-1 to TRBJ2-7, with 8 bases aligning to TRBD1. The germline V gene has CDR1 SGHAT and CDR2 FQDESV (reference sequence). With V trimmed by 4 bases and J by 2 bases, 13 bases remained unmatched. The CDR3 has 17 residues. The full variable domain, rest sourced from reference TRBV11-1 and TRBJ2-7, is EAEVAQSPRYKITEKSQAVAFWCDPISGHATLYWYRQILGQGPELLVQFQDESVVDDSQLPKDRFSAERLKGVDSTLKIQPAELGDSAMYLCASSSDRAGRRPYEQYFGPGTRLTVT.

About this clonotype: Since a much larger clone is just one base distant, this may be a read error. The CDR3 DNA reads TGTGCCATCAGTCCGACCCTGACAGAGAAGAACACTGAAGCTTTCTTT. This encodes CAISPTLTEKNTEAFF. The chain combines TRBV10-3 with TRBJ1-1, with D possibly being TRBD1 (5 bases). The CDR3 totals 16 residues. The germline CDR1 and CDR2 sequences are ENHRY and SYGVKD. The V gene lost 5 bases and the J gene lost 1 base, with 17 bases spanning the gap.

This clonotype has a count of ten or more. The V gene is TRBV7-2, the J gene TRBJ2-5; TRBD2 agrees at 11 bases. The CDR3 length is 17 residues. The germline V gene has CDR1 SGHTA and CDR2 FQGNSA. After removal of 3 bases from V and 4 bases from J, the junction contained 10 bases not matched to a gene. CDR3 loop: CASSFGPSGGSRETQYF. The CDR3 DNA sequence: TGTGCCAGCAGCTTCGGGCCTAGCGGGGGGTCGAGAGAGACCCAGTACTTC.

This clonotype appeared a single time. The CDR3: CASSLELGVGADTQYF. CDR3 bases: TGTGCCAGCAGCTTAGAGTTAGGGGTAGGGGCCGATACGCAGTATTTT. The J gene is TRBJ2-3, the V gene TRBV11-2, with D tentatively TRBD1 (5 bases). V lost 0 bases to trimming and J lost 6 bases, with 16 bases between them. Germline lookup yields CDR1 SGHAT and CDR2 FQNNGV. The length of the CDR3 is 16 residues.

The chain employs TRBV4-3 and TRBJ2-1; 10 nucleotides match TRBD2. After removal of 2 bases from V and 8 bases from J, the junction contained 12 bases not matched to a gene. This CDR3 has 17 amino acids. Germline V gene lookup returns CDR1 LGHNA and CDR2 YSLEER. The CDR3 sequence is CASSQTLRTSGGDEQFF. The DNA of the CDR3 is TGCGCCAGCAGCCAAACCCTCCGGACTAGCGGAGGGGATGAGCAGTTCTTC.

Only a few counts were recorded for this clonotype. V gene TRBV9 combines with J gene TRBJ2-2, with 8 bases that match TRBD2. Trimming at V came to 4 bases and at J to 3 bases, leaving 11 bases not matched to a gene. CDR1 and CDR2 (germline): SGDLS, YYNGEE. The CDR3 length is 17 residues. CDR3 DNA sequence: TGTGCCAGCAGCCCACAACCGGGACTAGTGGACACCGGGGAGCTGTTTTTT. It translates to CASSPQPGLVDTGELFF. Combining the CDR3 with reference TRBV9 and TRBJ2-2 gives the whole variable domain DSGVTQTPKHLITATGQRVTLRCSPRSGDLSVYWYQQSLDQGLQFLIQYYNGEERAKGNILERFSAQQFPDLHSELNLSSLELGDSALYFCASSPQPGLVDTGELFFGEGSRLTVL.

The chain recombines TRBV7-9 with TRBJ1-2; a possible D gene is TRBD1 (5 bases). Germline-derived CDR1 and CDR2 are SEHNR and FQNEAQ (reference sequence). The CDR3 runs 13 residues. The V end was cut by 1 base, the J end by 3 bases, with 6 bases between. The CDR3 DNA reads as TGTGCCAGCAGCTTAGGACAGTACTATGGCTACACCTTC. It codes for CASSLGQYYGYTF. The full variable domain, its missing parts supplied by reference TRBV7-9 and TRBJ1-2, is DTGVSQNPRHKITKRGQNVTFRCDPISEHNRLYWYRQTLGQGPEFLTYFQNEAQLEKSRLLSDRFSAERPKGSFSTLEIQRTEQGDSAMYLCASSLGQYYGYTFGSGTRLTVV.

This clonotype was observed once. Being one base from a much bigger clone, this may be a read error. The chain uses TRBV25-1 and TRBJ2-7; perhaps D is TRBD1 or TRBD2 (5 bases each). Germline V CDR1 and CDR2: MGHDK, SYGVNS. The CDR3 sequence is 15 residues long. Trimming took off 6 bases at V and 4 bases at J, with 19 bases between the two ends. CDR3 loop: CASSFGPGTEYEQYV. For the CDR3, the DNA is TGTGCCAGCAGCTTTGGGCCCGGGACGGAGTACGAGCAGTACGTC.

This clonotype has a handful of counts. The chain combines TRBV10-3 with TRBJ1-2; 7 nucleotides line up with TRBD1. Losses at the gene ends were 11 bases for V and 0 bases for J; bases not matched to a gene: 15. This CDR3 has 16 residues. Germline V CDR1 and CDR2: ENHRY, SYGVKD. CDR3 in amino acids: CASEAGQPMTNYGYTF. The CDR3 region has the DNA TGTGCCTCCGAAGCGGGACAGCCTATGACTAACTATGGCTACACCTTC.

A remark on this clonotype: A clone one base away is much larger, so this may be a read error. This rearrangement joins TRBV10-3 to TRBJ1-2; D may be TRBD1 (5 bases). CDR1 is ENHRY and CDR2 is SYGVKD in the germline V gene. The CDR3 loop spans 15 amino acids. The CDR3 region has the DNA TGTGCCGTCAGTGAGTCGGTGGCAGGGCCTTATGGCTACACCTTC. Its protein is CAVSESVAGPYGYTF.

This clonotype was seen repeatedly, ten times or more. The V gene is TRBV7-3, the J gene TRBJ2-5; TRBD2 might be the D (7 bases). The CDR3 covers 14 residues. Trimming removed 4 bases from V and 5 bases from J, with 14 bases in between. Germline V gives CDR1 SGHTA, CDR2 FQGTGA. The CDR3 DNA is TGTGCCAGCAGCTCAAGAGGGGGGGTCGAGACCCAGTACTTC. Amino acid sequence: CASSSRGGVETQYF.

In this sample, this clonotype turned up a few times. The V and J genes are TRBV12-3 or TRBV12-4 and TRBJ1-5; 9 nucleotides agree with TRBD1. The CDR3 is 15 residues long. Trimming at V came to 6 bases and at J to 4 bases, leaving 7 bases not matched to a gene. The CDR3 nucleotides read TGTGCCAGCAGACCCACAGGGGGCGATAATCAGCCCCAGCATTTT. Its protein is CASRPTGGDNQPQHF.

To note about this clonotype: At one of its ends the junction is not consistent with the germline gene, which may arise from a read error. The genes are TRBV2 and TRBJ1-1; D call uncertain. CDR1 is SNHLY and CDR2 is FYNNEI in the germline V gene. There are 14 residues in the CDR3. CDR3 loop: CASETLEENTGAFF. CDR3 nucleotide sequence: TGTGCTAGCGAGACGTTGGAGGAAAACACTGGAGCTTTCTTT.

On this clonotype: In this CDR3 the conserved last residue, phenylalanine or tryptophan, is missing, so a read error is likely. The chain couples TRBV5-5 to TRBJ1-5; TRBD1 agrees at 9 bases. V dropped 0 bases and J dropped 7; count of bases not matched to a gene: 5. The CDR3 has 15 residues. Germline CDR1 is SGHKS and CDR2 is YYEKEE (reference sequence). The CDR3 coding sequence is TGTGCCAGCAGCTTGGACAGGGGGCGCGAGCAGCCCCAGCATTCT. Protein sequence: CASSLDRGREQPQHS.

Many counts were recorded for this clonotype. The gene calls are TRBV2 and TRBJ1-2; D is perhaps TRBD1 (5 bases). V lost 5 bases to trimming and J lost 6 bases, with 19 bases between them. Germline loops: CDR1 SNHLY, CDR2 FYNNEI. This CDR3 region has 15 residues. The CDR3 is CASSYDPGQGHGYTF. The CDR3 bases are TGTGCCAGCAGTTACGACCCGGGTCAGGGACATGGCTACACCTTC.

Worth noting for this clonotype: The junction departs from germline at one end; a sequencing error may be responsible. The CDR3 region is CAISESEF. The CDR3 coding sequence is TGTGCCATCAGTGAGTCCGAGTTC. The genes are TRBV10-3 and TRBJ2-6; D unclear. CDR3 size: 8 residues. Germline V gives CDR1 ENHRY, CDR2 SYGVKD.

The chain carries TRBV10-3 and TRBJ2-7; D unclear. The CDR3 runs to 12 residues. Germline CDR1 ENHRY, CDR2 SYGVKD. The ends were cut back, 3 bases at V and 2 bases at J, with 5 bases in the middle. CDR3 DNA: TGTGCCATCAGTGACAGGACCTACGAGCAGTACTTC. Its protein is CAISDRTYEQYF.

The sample holds many counts of this clonotype. J is TRBJ2-1 and V is TRBV7-9, with 7 bases lining up with TRBD1. This CDR3 has 13 amino acids. Germline V gives CDR1 SEHNR, CDR2 FQNEAQ (reference sequence). V trimming: 4 bases; J trimming: 8 bases; junction bases outside the gene matches: 5. The CDR3 loop reads CASSYPTGDEQFF. DNA for the CDR3: TGTGCCAGCAGCTACCCAACAGGGGATGAGCAGTTCTTC.

J is TRBJ1-1 and V is TRBV19; TRBD1 aligns across 7 bases. Per germline, CDR1 LNHDA and CDR2 SQIVND (reference sequence). The CDR3 sequence is 15 residues long. V lost 6 bases to trimming and J lost 3 bases; unmatched junction nucleotides: 10. For the CDR3, the DNA is TGTGCCAGTAGCATGGGGGACAGATACTACACTGAAGCTTTCTTT. It codes for CASSMGDRYYTEAFF.

This clonotype was seen ten or more times. The V gene is TRBV5-4, the J gene TRBJ1-2; D remains ambiguous. Trimming cost V 0 bases and J 0 bases, with 18 bases left between them. CDR1 is SGHNT, CDR2 YYREEE, per germline (reference sequence). CDR3 size: 18 residues. CDR3 nucleotides: TGTGCCAGCAGCTTGGGGGGTCGGGCGGACTCAACTAACTATGGCTACACCTTC. Translation gives CASSLGGRADSTNYGYTF.

This clonotype has ten or more counts. V is TRBV19 and J is TRBJ2-1, with no clear D. Per the germline V gene, CDR1 is LNHDA and CDR2 is SQIVND (reference sequence). V dropped 7 bases and J dropped 10 bases, with 20 bases sitting between them. The CDR3 runs to 14 residues. The chain's CDR3 is CASKEQPTGAEQFF. The CDR3 coding sequence is TGTGCCAGTAAGGAGCAACCCACGGGCGCGGAGCAGTTCTTC.

The CDR3 region has the DNA TGTGCCACCAGCAGAGATCTAGGGCTGCAGAATCAGCCCCAGCATTTT. Translating it yields CATSRDLGLQNQPQHF. V and J are TRBV15 and TRBJ1-5, with D unresolved. CDR3 length: 16 amino acids. In germline, CDR1 is LNHNV, CDR2 YYDKDF (reference sequence). V lost 0 bases to trimming and J lost 4 bases, with 13 bases between them.

This clonotype was observed at least ten times. The chain couples TRBV2 to TRBJ2-1; the D call may be TRBD1 or TRBD2 (5 bases each). Trimming left V 7 bases short and J 6 bases short, with 16 bases between. Germline V gives CDR1 SNHLY, CDR2 FYNNEI. The CDR3 is 14 residues long. Written as DNA, the CDR3 is TGTGCCAGCACTAACCGGGACCGAGGCAATGAGCAGTTCTTC. This codes for CASTNRDRGNEQFF.

The chain joins TRBV15 to TRBJ2-6; 9 positions agree with TRBD1. This CDR3 region has 14 residues. The junction had 4 bases not matched to a gene; V was cut back by 3 bases and J by 10 bases. Germline V gives CDR1 LNHNV, CDR2 YYDKDF (reference sequence). The CDR3 region is CATSRPGQGNVLTF. The CDR3 coding sequence is TGTGCCACCAGCAGGCCGGGACAGGGTAACGTCCTGACTTTC. The full variable domain, rest sourced from reference TRBV15 and TRBJ2-6, is DAMVIQNPRYQVTQFGKPVTLSCSQTLNHNVMYWYQQKSSQAPKLLFHYYDKDFNNEADTPDNFQSRRPNTSFCFLDIRSPGLGDTAMYLCATSRPGQGNVLTFGAGSRLTVL.

In its sample, this clonotype was seen many times. The chain links TRBV9 to TRBJ2-5; 14 bases match TRBD2. V shed 3 bases, J shed 4 bases, and the junction held 2 bases outside the gene matches. Germline V gene sequence: CDR1 SGDLS, CDR2 YYNGEE. This CDR3 is 15 amino acids long. The CDR3 is CASSAGTSGRETQYF. The CDR3 coding sequence is TGTGCCAGCAGCGCAGGGACTAGCGGGAGAGAGACCCAGTACTTC.

This clonotype came up many times. V is TRBV24-1 and J is TRBJ1-1; no clear D. The germline V and J ends were trimmed by 8 bases and 3 bases, with 15 bases remaining between them. Germline V gives CDR1 KGHDR, CDR2 SFDVKD. CDR3 length equals 14 residues. The CDR3 DNA reads as TGTGCCACCAACCGTTTGGGTGAGGACACTGAAGCTTTCTTT. This encodes CATNRLGEDTEAFF.

This clonotype was detected many times. The V and J genes are TRBV7-2 and TRBJ2-1, with D possibly TRBD1 on 6 matching bases. CDR1 SGHTA and CDR2 FQGNSA come from the germline V gene. V was cut by 5 bases and J by 4 bases, with 15 bases left in between. The CDR3 is 15 residues long. CDR3 nucleotide sequence: TGTGCCAGCAGCCCTGCCGGGACAACATACAATGAGCAGTTCTTC. Its translation: CASSPAGTTYNEQFF. The whole variable domain, filled in from reference TRBV7-2 and TRBJ2-1, reads GAGVSQSPSNKVTEKGKDVELRCDPISGHTALYWYRQSLGQGLEFLIYFQGNSAPDKSGLPSDRFSAERTGGSVSTLTIQRTQQEDSAVYLCASSPAGTTYNEQFFGPGTRLTVL.

This rearrangement joins TRBV20-1 to TRBJ1-2, with a tentative D call TRBD1 (6 bases). This CDR3 has 12 amino acids. Trimming cost V 6 bases and J 7 bases, with 15 bases left between them. CDR1 and CDR2 (germline): DFQATT, SNEGSKA (reference sequence). CDR3 protein: CSAKQGVVGYTF. Here the CDR3 DNA reads TGCAGTGCGAAACAGGGAGTGGTTGGCTACACCTTC.